A single sample is the source of the 12 T cell receptor beta chains below, sequenced in a study of cytomegalovirus exposure and HLA in healthy donors. In the PCR, 60 Vbeta and 13 Jbeta primers were used. Profiled with immunoSEQ multiplex PCR; TCRdb holds only in-frame clones, not every one. This table holds about 150,000 clones, approximately 86% found once. The sample consisted of PBMCs. All receptors come from a woman aged 45-65 years in good health and CMV-seropositive.

This chain uses TRBV19 with TRBJ2-2; no clear D gene. The V end lost 3 bases, the J end lost 8 bases, and 19 bases lay between the germline ends. This CDR3 is built from 16 residues. Looked up from germline, CDR1 is LNHDA and CDR2 is SQIVND (reference sequence). The CDR3 DNA sequence: TGTGCCAGTAGTATCCCCGCAGCAGGCAGTATAGGGGAGCTGTTTTTT. Amino acid sequence: CASSIPAAGSIGELFF.

The chain uses TRBV2 and TRBJ2-6; TRBD1 might be the D (6 bases). Germline V gene data show CDR1 as SNHLY and CDR2 as FYNNEI. V was trimmed by 9 bases and J by 2 bases, leaving 11 bases between them. This CDR3 has 14 residues. The CDR3 region has the DNA TGTGCCAGAGAGGGGGTCGCTGGGGCCAACGTCCTGACTTTC. It specifies CAREGVAGANVLTF.

The gene calls are TRBV6-4 and TRBJ1-5; D is unresolved. With 6 bases removed from V and 8 bases from J, the gap between germline ends came to 5 bases. Per the germline V gene, CDR1 is MRHNA and CDR2 is SNTAGT. This CDR3 comprises 10 residues. CDR3 region: CASSGEPQHF. CDR3 in DNA: TGTGCCAGCAGCGGGGAGCCCCAGCATTTT.

The chain combines TRBV7-2 with TRBJ2-2; TRBD2 matches 8 bases. V was pared by 8 bases and J by 10 bases, with 18 bases of the junction left unmatched. This CDR3 is 16 amino acids long. CDR1 is SGHTA, CDR2 FQGNSA, per germline. The CDR3 DNA follows: TGTGCCAGCGATGCCCAGAGCCGGGGGGGCAGTCCGGAGCTGTTTTTT. Encoded protein: CASDAQSRGGSPELFF.

The V call is TRBV5-6, the J call TRBJ1-4; D uncertain. Trimming cost V 4 bases and J 1 base, with 11 bases left between them. CDR3 length equals 15 residues. Germline-derived CDR1 and CDR2 are SGHDT and YYEEEE. The CDR3 here is CASSQRHRTNEKLFF. CDR3 bases: TGTGCCAGCAGCCAAAGACATCGAACTAATGAAAAACTGTTTTTT.

The CDR3 nucleotides read TGTGCCAGCAGCTTGGTAGGACTAGAGTACTCTGGGGCCAACGTCCTGACTTTC. It is translated as CASSLVGLEYSGANVLTF. V is TRBV5-6 and J is TRBJ2-6; 7 positions match TRBD2. J gave up 0 bases and V 0 bases, and 6 bases lay outside the gene matches. CDR1 and CDR2 (germline): SGHDT, YYEEEE. This CDR3 has 18 residues. The full variable domain, its missing parts supplied by reference TRBV5-6 and TRBJ2-6, is DAGVTQSPTHLIKTRGQQVTLRCSPKSGHDTVSWYQQALGQGPQFIFQYYEEEERQRGNFPDRFSGHQFPNYSSELNVNALLLGDSALYLCASSLVGLEYSGANVLTFGAGSRLTVL.

The genes are TRBV30 and TRBJ2-7; TRBD1 matches at 7 bases. Germline CDR1 and CDR2: GTSNPN and SVGIG (reference sequence). The CDR3 covers 18 residues. Losses at the gene ends were 7 bases for V and 2 bases for J; bases not matched to a gene: 23. CDR3 in DNA: TGTGCCTCCTCGCGACAGGGTGGTTTTGGTCGGTTAACCTACGAGCAGTACTTC. This sequence encodes CASSRQGGFGRLTYEQYF.

The rearrangement joins TRBV11-2 to TRBJ2-1; 9 nucleotides match TRBD2. Germline V gene sequence: CDR1 SGHAT, CDR2 FQNNGV. This CDR3 comprises 14 residues. The V segment lost 1 base and the J segment 9 bases; nucleotides outside the gene matches: 4. CDR3 residues: CASSLGGGGGEQFF. The CDR3 DNA is TGTGCCAGCAGCTTAGGTGGCGGGGGGGGTGAGCAGTTCTTC.

This clone appeared once. This chain links TRBV2 with TRBJ2-1; D is perhaps TRBD1 (6 bases). This CDR3 has 15 residues. The germline CDR1 and CDR2 sequences are SNHLY and FYNNEI. Trimming stripped 7 bases from V and 2 bases from J, with 15 bases between. The CDR3 loop is CASTLTRTAYNEQFF. CDR3 DNA sequence: TGTGCCAGCACCTTGACGCGGACAGCCTACAATGAGCAGTTCTTC.

The CDR3 nucleotides read TGCGCCAGCAGACGGGACTTGAGCTCCTACGAGCAGTACTTC. This codes for CASRRDLSSYEQYF. The chain uses TRBV5-1 and TRBJ2-7; D is perhaps TRBD2 (6 bases). The V gene lost 5 bases and the J gene lost 0 bases, with 12 bases spanning the gap. Germline-derived CDR1 and CDR2 are SGHRS and YFSETQ. This CDR3 is built from 14 residues.

The chain combines TRBV6-1 with TRBJ2-1, with 7 bases identical to TRBD1. Unmatched junction bases numbered 9, after V lost 4 bases and J lost 6 bases. In germline, CDR1 is MNHNS, CDR2 SASEGT. The CDR3 is made up of 15 amino acids. Written as DNA, the CDR3 is TGTGCCAGCAGTGTGATGACAGGGCCCGTCAATGAGCAGTTCTTC. Protein product: CASSVMTGPVNEQFF.

The chain has TRBV5-1 and TRBJ1-1, with D uncertain. Germline V CDR1 and CDR2: SGHRS, YFSETQ. V gave up 0 bases and J gave up 7 bases, with 10 bases separating them. The CDR3 is made up of 13 amino acids. In nucleotides, the CDR3 is TGCGCCAGCAGCTTGGCCGGTAGTTTTGAAGCTTTCTTT. It specifies CASSLAGSFEAFF. The whole variable domain, remainder taken from reference TRBV5-1 and TRBJ1-1, is KAGVTQTPRYLIKTRGQQVTLSCSPISGHRSVSWYQQTPGQGLQFLFEYFSETQRNKGNFPGRFSGRQFSNSRSEMNVSTLELGDSALYLCASSLAGSFEAFFGQGTRLTVV.